Listed here are 4 T cell receptor beta chains from one sample, sequenced in a study of shared clonotypes between healthy human individuals. Data came from immunoSEQ multiplex PCR; TCRdb stores just in-frame clones and leaves some out. The table has some 1.1 million clones, 70% to 85% seen once; the top ten hold roughly 0.9%. Sequencing was carried out using memory CD4+ T cells from PBMCs. The sample's subset: CD45RA-negative fraction. The receptors were sampled from a man younger than 35 in good health. Some clones in this sample may be carry-over from other donors' samples.

The chain recombines TRBV6-1 with TRBJ1-3; D uncertain. Germline-derived CDR1 and CDR2 are MNHNS and SASEGT. Trimming cost V 7 bases and J 0 bases, with 10 bases left between them. This CDR3 has 14 amino acids. The CDR3 sequence: CASKMAASGNTIYF. Written as DNA, the CDR3 is TGTGCCAGCAAAATGGCAGCCTCTGGAAACACCATATATTTT.

The chain has TRBV5-5 and TRBJ2-2, with 7 bases matching TRBD2. This CDR3 is built from 15 residues. The trim removed 2 bases at V and 5 bases at J, leaving 6 bases unmatched. CDR1 is SGHKS and CDR2 is YYEKEE in the germline V gene (reference sequence). The CDR3 sequence is CASSFRNGGTGELFF. The DNA for the CDR3 is TGTGCCAGCAGCTTTAGGAACGGGGGGACCGGGGAGCTGTTTTTT.

The chain carries TRBV2 and TRBJ1-1; D gene ambiguous. This CDR3 comprises 12 residues. Germline CDR1 reads SNHLY; CDR2 reads FYNNEI. Trimming removed 8 bases from V and 6 bases from J, with 13 bases in between. The CDR3 DNA sequence: TGTGCCAGCGGTTTTAAGAGAGCTGAAGCTTTCTTT. Translation: CASGFKRAEAFF. Using reference TRBV2 and TRBJ1-1 for the parts outside the CDR3, the full variable domain is EPEVTQTPSHQVTQMGQEVILRCVPISNHLYFYWYRQILGQKVEFLVSFYNNEISEKSEIFDDQFSVERPDGSNFTLKIRSTKLEDSAMYFCASGFKRAEAFFGQGTRLTVV.

This clone was detected a few times. The chain is built from TRBV5-1 and TRBJ1-1, with D unclear. The CDR3 is 13 residues long. Deletions cut 7 bases from V and 1 base from J, with 11 bases between. Germline-derived CDR1 and CDR2 are SGHRS and YFSETQ. The CDR3: CASSARPNTEAFF. CDR3 nucleotides: TGCGCCAGCTCCGCCAGGCCGAACACTGAAGCTTTCTTT.